These T cell receptor beta chains were read from a single sample in a study of T cells after yellow fever vaccination. Each CDR3 protein is one row after TCRdb ran MiXCR on the 5' RACE reads. Here the sample spans 350,000 to 550,000 distinct CDR3 sequences, 18% being singletons. The source material was PBMCs, sampled before the yellow fever booster vaccination. The source is a man aged 18 to 29 who received the YFV17D yellow fever vaccine. Both conserved end residues are part of each CDR3. The D gene is left open where the match is weak. Clone size is not always given. Where it is, it says once, few, many or a class for expanded clones.

d_gene: TRBD2; abundance: -; v_gene: TRBV6-5; j_gene: TRBJ2-5; CDR3aa: CASSYGGEGTQYF
d_gene: -; abundance: few; v_gene: TRBV7-3; j_gene: TRBJ1-1; CDR3aa: CASSLGPSAEAFF
d_gene: -; abundance: -; v_gene: TRBV6-1; j_gene: TRBJ1-2; CDR3aa: CASSEGRSGDYGYTF
d_gene: TRBD1; abundance: -; v_gene: TRBV20-1; j_gene: TRBJ2-4; CDR3aa: CSAPRVEQGNIQYF
d_gene: -; abundance: -; v_gene: TRBV29-1; j_gene: TRBJ1-2; CDR3aa: CSVEGRAEAHTF
d_gene: -; abundance: -; v_gene: TRBV6-5; j_gene: TRBJ2-2; CDR3aa: CASSYFGVAWGSNTGELFF
d_gene: TRBD2; abundance: -; v_gene: TRBV20-1; j_gene: TRBJ2-7; CDR3aa: CSARSASGYEQYF
d_gene: TRBD1; abundance: few; v_gene: TRBV15; j_gene: TRBJ1-2; CDR3aa: CATSRAQGLSNGYTF
d_gene: -; abundance: few; v_gene: TRBV28; j_gene: TRBJ2-6; CDR3aa: CASSLDPRGSGANVLTF
d_gene: -; abundance: -; v_gene: TRBV4-3; j_gene: TRBJ1-4; CDR3aa: CASSQDYRGASEKLFF
d_gene: -; abundance: few; v_gene: TRBV7-2; j_gene: TRBJ1-1; CDR3aa: CASSSSGGLWDTEAFF
d_gene: TRBD1; abundance: -; v_gene: TRBV4-3; j_gene: TRBJ2-3; CDR3aa: CASSQAPGQGADTQYF
d_gene: -; abundance: -; v_gene: TRBV12-3/TRBV12-4; j_gene: TRBJ2-3; CDR3aa: CASSFHGSTDTQYF
d_gene: -; abundance: -; v_gene: TRBV5-1; j_gene: TRBJ2-3; CDR3aa: CASSLEQPAGTQYF
d_gene: TRBD1; abundance: -; v_gene: TRBV7-6; j_gene: TRBJ2-7; CDR3aa: CASSSPTGDPTKQYF
d_gene: -; abundance: -; v_gene: TRBV12-3/TRBV12-4; j_gene: TRBJ1-2; CDR3aa: CASSFGGPPNYGYTF
d_gene: -; abundance: -; v_gene: TRBV24-1; j_gene: TRBJ2-5; CDR3aa: CATSDGQRSFQETQYF
d_gene: -; abundance: few; v_gene: TRBV12-3/TRBV12-4; j_gene: TRBJ1-6; CDR3aa: CASSFADSPLHF
d_gene: -; abundance: many; v_gene: TRBV9; j_gene: TRBJ1-3; CDR3aa: CASSPFEGSSGNTIYF
d_gene: -; abundance: -; v_gene: TRBV6-1; j_gene: TRBJ2-2; CDR3aa: CASSPEGAVNTGELFF
d_gene: TRBD2; abundance: -; v_gene: TRBV7-2; j_gene: TRBJ2-5; CDR3aa: CASKVAGAETQYF
d_gene: -; abundance: -; v_gene: TRBV4-1; j_gene: TRBJ2-7; CDR3aa: CASRNSPGEQYF
d_gene: TRBD1; abundance: -; v_gene: TRBV7-7; j_gene: TRBJ2-1; CDR3aa: CASSPRTGDDEQFF
d_gene: TRBD1; abundance: few; v_gene: TRBV6-2/TRBV6-3; j_gene: TRBJ2-2; CDR3aa: CASSFPGQGENTGELFF
d_gene: TRBD2; abundance: few; v_gene: TRBV7-7; j_gene: TRBJ2-5; CDR3aa: CASSLAGGPAETQYF
d_gene: TRBD1; abundance: -; v_gene: TRBV7-9; j_gene: TRBJ1-2; CDR3aa: CASSSMTGNYGYTF
d_gene: -; abundance: -; v_gene: TRBV28; j_gene: TRBJ2-1; CDR3aa: CASSFGVGDEQFF
d_gene: TRBD2; abundance: -; v_gene: TRBV11-2; j_gene: TRBJ2-1; CDR3aa: CASSRTSGAYNEQFF
d_gene: TRBD1; abundance: many; v_gene: TRBV29-1; j_gene: TRBJ1-1; CDR3aa: CSVETGGTEAFF
d_gene: -; abundance: -; v_gene: TRBV29-1; j_gene: TRBJ2-5; CDR3aa: CSVEDGGRETQYF
d_gene: -; abundance: -; v_gene: TRBV12-3/TRBV12-4; j_gene: TRBJ1-2; CDR3aa: CASSFFGGRSYGYTF
d_gene: -; abundance: -; v_gene: TRBV7-2; j_gene: TRBJ2-1; CDR3aa: CASSFTVGVDEQFF
d_gene: TRBD1; abundance: few; v_gene: TRBV3-1; j_gene: TRBJ1-4; CDR3aa: CASSQRQGKTEKLFF
d_gene: -; abundance: -; v_gene: TRBV7-9; j_gene: TRBJ1-1; CDR3aa: CASILSGRGNTEAFF
d_gene: -; abundance: -; v_gene: TRBV5-5; j_gene: TRBJ2-4; CDR3aa: CASSLGAFENIQYF
d_gene: TRBD1; abundance: -; v_gene: TRBV5-1; j_gene: TRBJ1-5; CDR3aa: CASSPGTGEQPQHF
d_gene: -; abundance: few; v_gene: TRBV6-1; j_gene: TRBJ1-2; CDR3aa: CASRLQGGDGYTF
d_gene: -; abundance: -; v_gene: TRBV18; j_gene: TRBJ2-3; CDR3aa: CASSPMTGRGDTQYF
d_gene: -; abundance: -; v_gene: TRBV5-6; j_gene: TRBJ1-2; CDR3aa: CASTEGNYGYTF
d_gene: TRBD1; abundance: many; v_gene: TRBV11-2; j_gene: TRBJ2-3; CDR3aa: CASSSPRGLHTQYF
d_gene: -; abundance: few; v_gene: TRBV20-1; j_gene: TRBJ2-1; CDR3aa: CSARDLGKFYNEQFF
d_gene: -; abundance: few; v_gene: TRBV28; j_gene: TRBJ2-6; CDR3aa: CASSYRLSGANVLTF